This T cell receptor (beta chain) was sequenced in a study of blood T cell repertoires in COVID-19. In the study overall: Some COVID-19 samples were acute and others convalescent; all came from the United States, Italy and Spain.

Exposed enrollees had met someone with a PCR-confirmed or clinician-diagnosed COVID-19 case at some point within the 2 weeks before study entry. The protocol was immunoSEQ multiplex PCR, while the TCRdb copy is restricted to in-frame clones and leaves out a portion. The sample lists 250,000 or so clones, over 75% occurring once. Sample: PBMCs or T cells enriched from blood (not recorded which). The source of this sequence is a woman in her 30s who had been exposed to COVID-19.

CDR3 in amino acids: CASSLGLENYGYTF. As DNA, the CDR3 is TGTGCCAGCAGCTTAGGACTGGAGAACTATGGCTACACCTTC. The chain uses TRBV7-9 and TRBJ1-2; D ambiguous. The V gene's germline CDR1 is SEHNR and CDR2 FQNEAQ (reference sequence). Trimming pared 1 base from V and 2 bases from J, leaving 8 bases between. This CDR3 has 14 amino acids. Drawing the rest from reference TRBV7-9 and TRBJ1-2, the complete variable domain is DTGVSQNPRHKITKRGQNVTFRCDPISEHNRLYWYRQTLGQGPEFLTYFQNEAQLEKSRLLSDRFSAERPKGSFSTLEIQRTEQGDSAMYLCASSLGLENYGYTFGSGTRLTVV.